This TCR beta chain appears in the sequencing data of a study of early T cells in non-severe SARS-CoV-2 infection. Attached unique molecular identifiers marked individual cDNA molecules. One entry per CDR3 protein results from TCRdb running MiXCR on the 5' RACE reads. Here the sample spans some 71,000 distinct CDR3 sequences, roughly an eighth being singletons. This clonotype turned up a few times. Germline V gene lookup returns CDR1 LNHDA and CDR2 SQIVND (reference sequence). The CDR3 is made up of 14 amino acids. The trim removed 6 bases at V and 5 bases at J, leaving 4 bases unmatched. This chain uses TRBV19 with TRBJ2-2, with TRBD1 matching 9 bases. The clonotype was recovered from an adult who was a healthcare worker with PCR-confirmed SARS-CoV-2 infection or an uninfected control (not recorded which). Sequencing was performed on whole blood, taken at baseline. The CDR3 spells CASRQGARTGELFF. The CDR3 nucleotides read TGTGCCAGTAGACAGGGGGCAAGGACCGGGGAGCTGTTTTTT.